This entry is about one T cell receptor (beta chain). Antigen unknown. As every portion of the isolated RNA was reverse transcribed, the sequencing read expressed TCRB transcripts. Produced via immunoSEQ multiplex PCR; TCRdb's table is partial and in-frame only. This table has fewer than 30,000 clones, roughly two thirds appearing once. The data stem from a study of beta chain features in type 1 diabetes. The study, taken as a whole, reports: Across patients, naive, central memory and Treg TCRB repertoires exhibited apparently greater similarity than was observed across healthy donors.

Purity exceeding 95% was reached by all sorted populations. This CDR3 contains 18 residues. Germline CDR1 is SGHRS and CDR2 is YFSETQ. After removal of 0 bases from V and 2 bases from J, the junction contained 12 bases not matched to a gene. The receptor was isolated from a middle-aged woman in good health. Sequencing was performed on Tregs from blood. The chain employs TRBV5-1 and TRBJ1-1, with 8 positions matching TRBD1. CDR3 sequence: CASSLGQGAAVGNTEAFF. The DNA of the CDR3 is TGCGCCAGCAGCTTGGGGCAGGGGGCGGCCGTGGGTAACACTGAAGCTTTCTTT.